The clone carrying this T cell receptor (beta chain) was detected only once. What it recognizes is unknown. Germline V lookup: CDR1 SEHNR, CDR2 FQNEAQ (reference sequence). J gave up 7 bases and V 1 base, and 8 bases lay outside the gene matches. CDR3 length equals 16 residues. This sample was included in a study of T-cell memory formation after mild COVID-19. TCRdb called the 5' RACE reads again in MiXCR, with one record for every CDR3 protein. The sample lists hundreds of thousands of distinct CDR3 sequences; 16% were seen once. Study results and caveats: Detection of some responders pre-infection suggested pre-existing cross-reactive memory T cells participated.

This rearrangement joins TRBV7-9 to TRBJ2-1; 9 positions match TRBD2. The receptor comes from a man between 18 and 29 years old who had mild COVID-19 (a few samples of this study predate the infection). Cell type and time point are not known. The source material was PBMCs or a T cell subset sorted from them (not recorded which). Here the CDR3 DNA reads TGTGCCAGCAGCTTAGTGGCTAGCGGGGAGTGGAATGAGCAGTTCTTC. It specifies CASSLVASGEWNEQFF.